This TCR beta chain came from a study of cytotoxic CD8 clonotypes in ibrutinib-treated CLL. About the study: There were 11 relapsed/refractory patients and about 15 treatment-naive patients, and approximately 17 were IGHV unmutated.

The germline CDR1 and CDR2 sequences are SGHRS and YFSETQ. Trimming removed 0 bases from V and 1 base from J, with 13 bases in between. The CDR3 runs to 16 residues. Worth noting for this clone: Its matching antigen is unknown.

The protocol was immunoSEQ multiplex PCR, while the TCRdb copy is restricted to in-frame clones and leaves out a portion. The repertoire holds 150,000 to 200,000 clones, with nearly 90% as singletons. Notes on the study in general: Clonality correlated strongly with circulating CD8+ T cells and exceeded age-matched healthy donors at baseline.

The clonotype originates from a human donor with chronic lymphocytic leukemia. The sample consisted of PBMCs, taken at disease progression, from a patient treated with ibrutinib. V usage is TRBV5-1 and J usage is TRBJ1-1, with a tentative D call TRBD1 (5 bases). CDR3 amino acids: CASSLGDREGNTEAFF. As DNA, the CDR3 is TGCGCCAGCAGCTTGGGGGACCGGGAGGGGAACACTGAAGCTTTCTTT.